These 29 T cell receptor beta chains share one sample of origin, sequenced in a study of Ad26.COV2.S vaccination and SARS-CoV-2 variants. The treatment: around 19 received Ad26.COV2.S at low or high dose, single or two shots; 5 received placebo; per-sample allocation not given. On day 63 after the first injection, vaccine and placebo recipients gave samples. Generated by immunoSEQ multiplex PCR, the TCRdb table keeps only in-frame clones and is missing some. The table shows about 400,000 clones, with over 80% occurring only once. Sequenced material: peripheral blood, taken in a trial of Ad26.COV2.S vaccine versus placebo. These receptors were collected from a person between 18 and 65 years old who received the Ad26.COV2.S COVID-19 vaccine or a placebo.

V and J are TRBV5-6 and TRBJ1-2; possibly TRBD1 for D (5 bases). The V and J ends lost 1 base and 4 bases respectively, with 23 bases between them. The CDR3 consists of 18 residues. Germline V gene sequence: CDR1 SGHDT, CDR2 YYEEEE. The CDR3 loop is CASSLLQGGSYSGYGYTF. In nucleotides, the CDR3 is TGTGCCAGCAGCTTGTTGCAGGGAGGCTCTTACTCGGGCTATGGCTACACCTTC.

This chain joins TRBV15 and TRBJ2-1; 7 bases are a match to TRBD1. The CDR3 runs to 14 residues. From germline, CDR1 is LNHNV and CDR2 YYDKDF (reference sequence). V lost 5 bases to trimming and J lost 14 bases; unmatched junction nucleotides: 15. The CDR3 DNA reads as TGTGCCACCAGCCTACGGACAGGAAGGTACCCCAAGTTCTTC. Protein: CATSLRTGRYPKFF.

This chain links TRBV7-8 with TRBJ2-7; D ambiguous. This CDR3 contains 17 residues. From germline, CDR1 is SGHVS and CDR2 FQNEAQ. Trimming cost V 1 base and J 2 bases, with 18 bases left between them. Here the CDR3 reads CASSLVLADRSPYEQYF. CDR3 nucleotides: TGTGCCAGCAGCTTAGTACTGGCTGACCGGAGCCCCTACGAGCAGTACTTC.

There are a few counts of this clone. The V gene is TRBV5-1, the J gene TRBJ2-7, with 13 positions matching TRBD2. This CDR3 is built from 18 residues. Trimming removed 4 bases from V and 3 bases from J; junction bases left unmatched: 13. Germline CDR1 is SGHRS and CDR2 is YFSETQ. The CDR3 DNA reads TGCGCCAGCAGCGGTGAAGGGGTGGGACTAGCGGGGAACTACGAGCAGTACTTC. Its protein is CASSGEGVGLAGNYEQYF.

The V call is TRBV7-2, the J call TRBJ1-6; 9 bases fit TRBD1. Germline V CDR1 and CDR2: SGHTA, FQGNSA. Germline trimming cut 5 bases from V and 7 bases from J; bases unmatched to any gene: 3. The CDR3 runs to 14 residues. CDR3 sequence (DNA): TGTGCCAGCAGCACCGGGACAGGGAATTCACCCCTCCACTTT. Translating gives CASSTGTGNSPLHF.

The chain combines TRBV11-2 with TRBJ1-2; possible D gene TRBD1, 6 bases. The germline gives CDR1 SGHAT, CDR2 FQNNGV. Trimming left V 1 base short and J 12 bases short, with 15 bases between. The CDR3 runs to 13 residues. CDR3 in amino acids: CASSLGPQGVNTF. The CDR3 DNA reads TGTGCCAGCAGCTTAGGACCACAGGGAGTTAACACCTTC.

The rearrangement links TRBV27 to TRBJ2-1; D might be TRBD1 or TRBD2, each matching 5 bases. This CDR3 contains 15 residues. V lost 3 bases and J 0 bases, leaving 9 bases between the germline ends. CDR1 is MNHEY and CDR2 is SMNVEV in the germline V gene (reference sequence). In nucleotides, the CDR3 is TGTGCCAGCAGTTTCGATGGGGGCTCCTACAATGAGCAGTTCTTC. Its translation is CASSFDGGSYNEQFF.

The chain is built from TRBV19 and TRBJ2-2, with TRBD1 matching 9 bases. Losses at the gene ends were 6 bases for V and 2 bases for J; bases not matched to a gene: 1. The CDR3 extends over 14 amino acids. In germline, CDR1 is LNHDA, CDR2 SQIVND (reference sequence). The CDR3 bases are TGTGCCAGTAGGGACAGGGGAAACACCGGGGAGCTGTTTTTT. Encoded protein: CASRDRGNTGELFF. Full variable domain (outside the CDR3, taken from reference TRBV19 and TRBJ2-2): DGGITQSPKYLFRKEGQNVTLSCEQNLNHDAMYWYRQDPGQGLRLIYYSQIVNDFQKGDIAEGYSVSREKKESFPLTVTSAQKNPTAFYLCASRDRGNTGELFFGEGSRLTVL.

By sample share, this clone is medium-sized. This chain connects TRBV6-2 or TRBV6-3 to TRBJ1-4; unclear D gene. V lost 3 bases, J lost 5 bases, and 7 bases lay in between. Germline loops: CDR1 MNHEY, CDR2 SVGEGT. The CDR3 loop spans 13 amino acids. This CDR3 is CASSYGENEKLFF. CDR3 sequence (DNA): TGTGCCAGCAGTTATGGGGAGAATGAAAAACTGTTTTTT.

In the case of this clone: The junction differs from germline at one of its ends, possibly a read error. This chain uses TRBV6-5 with TRBJ2-7, with D perhaps TRBD1 or TRBD2 (5 bases each). The CDR3 spans 11 residues. Germline assignment: CDR1 MNHEY and CDR2 SVGAGI. CDR3: CASSYGTEEYF. CDR3 bases: TGTGCCAGCAGTTACGGGACCGAGGAGTACTTC.

The genes are TRBV4-3 and TRBJ1-6, with TRBD1 identical over 7 bases. J was trimmed by 9 bases and V by 6 bases; bases with no gene match: 8. Germline values: CDR1 LGHNA, CDR2 YSLEER. The CDR3 covers 14 residues. The DNA for the CDR3 is TGCGCCAGCAGACGCACAGGGGTCAGTTCACCCCTCCACTTT. Translating gives CASRRTGVSSPLHF.

The chain employs TRBV7-2 and TRBJ2-1; TRBD2 agrees at 7 bases. V lost 1 base, J lost 5 bases, and 5 bases stayed unmatched. Germline-derived CDR1 and CDR2 are SGHTA and FQGNSA. This CDR3 comprises 15 residues. CDR3 bases: TGTGCCAGCAGCTTAGAGGGTCTAGCGGACAATGAGCAGTTCTTC. It translates to CASSLEGLADNEQFF.

The rearrangement uses TRBV28 and TRBJ2-7; TRBD1 matches at 7 bases. Germline CDR1 reads MDHEN; CDR2 reads SYDVKM. Germline trimming cut 7 bases from V and 5 bases from J; bases unmatched to any gene: 14. This CDR3 is 15 amino acids long. This CDR3 is CASKLSSTGPHEQYF. The CDR3 nucleotides are TGTGCCAGCAAATTATCCTCGACAGGGCCCCACGAGCAGTACTTC.

The chain recombines TRBV11-2 with TRBJ1-3; D is perhaps TRBD1 (5 bases). The V end lost 7 bases, the J end lost 7 bases, and 17 bases lay between the germline ends. In germline, CDR1 is SGHAT, CDR2 FQNNGV. This CDR3 has 14 amino acids. The CDR3 DNA sequence: TGTGCCAGCACCCCCGGCGACAGTCGCAACACCATATATTTT. Protein product: CASTPGDSRNTIYF.

The CDR3 sequence: CASSRILAGKNNEQFF. CDR3 nucleotide sequence: TGTGCCAGCTCCCGGATACTAGCGGGGAAAAACAATGAGCAGTTCTTC. The V call is TRBV18, the J call TRBJ2-1, with 10 positions matching TRBD2. Losses at the gene ends were 6 bases for V and 5 bases for J; bases not matched to a gene: 10. The germline CDR1 and CDR2 sequences are KGHSH and LQKENI. This CDR3 has 16 amino acids.

This chain links TRBV11-2 with TRBJ2-7; no reliable D call. From germline, CDR1 is SGHAT and CDR2 FQNNGV. V shed 2 bases and J shed 2 bases, with 10 bases lying between them. This CDR3 is built from 14 residues. CDR3: CASSLIRAAYEQYF. CDR3 nucleotide sequence: TGTGCCAGCAGCTTAATCCGCGCCGCCTACGAGCAGTACTTC.

CDR3 sequence (DNA): TGTGCCAGCAGTTTTTTCAGGGGGCGAGATTTTTATAATTCACCCCTCCACTTT. Its translation: CASSFFRGRDFYNSPLHF. The chain is built from TRBV28 and TRBJ1-6, with 8 positions matching TRBD1. Germline CDR1 is MDHEN and CDR2 is SYDVKM. V shed 3 bases and J 4 bases; nucleotides not matched to a gene: 11. The CDR3 is 18 residues long.

This chain uses TRBV29-1 with TRBJ2-5; TRBD1 matches 10 bases. The CDR3 spans 14 residues. J lost 5 bases, V lost 7 bases, and 10 bases had no gene match. Germline lookup yields CDR1 SQVTM and CDR2 ANQGSEA. As DNA, the CDR3 is TGCAGCGCAGAGACAGGGGGCGCGTGGGAGACCCAGTACTTC. It encodes CSAETGGAWETQYF.

J is TRBJ2-1 and V is TRBV7-2; D unresolved. The CDR3 has 13 residues. V shed 3 bases and J shed 2 bases, with 5 bases lying between them. CDR1 and CDR2 (germline): SGHTA, FQGNSA. The CDR3 bases are TGTGCCAGCAGCTTGAGCCCCTACAATGAGCAGTTCTTC. Encoded protein: CASSLSPYNEQFF. Complete variable domain (other parts from reference TRBV7-2 and TRBJ2-1): GAGVSQSPSNKVTEKGKDVELRCDPISGHTALYWYRQSLGQGLEFLIYFQGNSAPDKSGLPSDRFSAERTGGSVSTLTIQRTQQEDSAVYLCASSLSPYNEQFFGPGTRLTVL.

This chain connects TRBV4-3 to TRBJ1-2, with 7 bases lining up with TRBD1. This CDR3 contains 15 residues. V trimming: 7 bases; J trimming: 2 bases; junction bases outside the gene matches: 10. CDR1 and CDR2 (germline): LGHNA, YSLEER. CDR3: CASKMGQSVNYGYTF. The CDR3 nucleotides read TGCGCCAGCAAAATGGGACAGAGCGTAAACTATGGCTACACCTTC.

The V and J genes are TRBV7-8 and TRBJ2-7; TRBD1 agrees at 10 bases. V lost 4 bases and J lost 0; bases outside the gene matches: 6. CDR3 length: 16 amino acids. The germline CDR1 and CDR2 sequences are SGHVS and FQNEAQ. As DNA, the CDR3 is TGTGCCAGCAGCTATTGGACAGGGGGGCTCTCCTACGAGCAGTACTTC. This sequence encodes CASSYWTGGLSYEQYF. The whole variable domain, filled in from reference TRBV7-8 and TRBJ2-7, reads GAGVSQSPRYKVAKRGQDVALRCDPISGHVSLFWYQQALGQGPEFLTYFQNEAQLDKSGLPSDRFFAERPEGSVSTLKIQRTQQEDSAVYLCASSYWTGGLSYEQYFGPGTRLTVT.

This chain connects TRBV16 to TRBJ2-1; D remains unclear. V lost 0 bases, J lost 8 bases, and 8 bases lay in between. CDR1 KGHSY and CDR2 FQNENV come from the germline V gene. This CDR3 has 13 amino acids. CDR3 coding DNA: TGTGCCAGCAGCCAATCGTCTCGTGATGAGCAGTTCTTC. Its protein product is CASSQSSRDEQFF.

CDR3 in amino acids: CASSAPGQKEMNTEAFF. Written as DNA, the CDR3 is TGTGCCAGTAGTGCGCCGGGACAGAAAGAAATGAACACTGAAGCTTTCTTT. This chain joins TRBV19 and TRBJ1-1; 7 bases fit TRBD1. V lost 5 bases, J lost 0 bases, and 12 bases stayed unmatched. This CDR3 has 17 amino acids. In germline, CDR1 is LNHDA, CDR2 SQIVND (reference sequence). The whole variable domain, filled in from reference TRBV19 and TRBJ1-1, reads DGGITQSPKYLFRKEGQNVTLSCEQNLNHDAMYWYRQDPGQGLRLIYYSQIVNDFQKGDIAEGYSVSREKKESFPLTVTSAQKNPTAFYLCASSAPGQKEMNTEAFFGQGTRLTVV.

The chain combines TRBV5-4 with TRBJ1-4, with 8 bases aligning to TRBD1. Per the germline V gene, CDR1 is SGHNT and CDR2 is YYREEE (reference sequence). V dropped 4 bases and J dropped 7; count of bases not matched to a gene: 9. The CDR3 runs to 15 residues. This CDR3 reads CASSPGQANTEKLFF. Written as DNA, the CDR3 is TGTGCCAGCAGCCCGGGACAGGCCAACACTGAAAAACTGTTTTTT. The full variable domain, in which reference TRBV5-4 and TRBJ1-4 provide the parts outside the CDR3, is ETGVTQSPTHLIKTRGQQVTLRCSSQSGHNTVSWYQQALGQGPQFIFQYYREEENGRGNFPPRFSGLQFPNYSSELNVNALELDDSALYLCASSPGQANTEKLFFGSGTQLSVL.

The chain couples TRBV11-2 to TRBJ1-4, with a weak D call TRBD1 (6 bases). The CDR3 totals 17 residues. Per germline, CDR1 SGHAT and CDR2 FQNNGV. The germline V and J ends were trimmed by 2 bases and 4 bases, with 17 bases remaining between them. The CDR3 protein is CASSLKGVGKNNEKLFF. For the CDR3, the DNA is TGTGCCAGCAGCTTAAAGGGGGTGGGGAAAAATAATGAAAAACTGTTTTTT.

The chain recombines TRBV6-5 with TRBJ2-3; D remains ambiguous. This CDR3 spans 11 amino acids. With 6 bases removed from V and 4 bases from J, the gap between germline ends came to 5 bases. Germline values: CDR1 MNHEY, CDR2 SVGAGI. The CDR3 DNA reads as TGTGCCAGCAGAAACCCAGATACGCAGTATTTT. Encoded protein: CASRNPDTQYF.

The chain combines TRBV6-2 or TRBV6-3 with TRBJ2-7; 12 positions agree with TRBD2. This CDR3 region has 20 residues. The V segment lost 0 bases and the J segment 2 bases; nucleotides outside the gene matches: 14. Germline V gene lookup returns CDR1 MNHEY and CDR2 SVGEGT. The chain's CDR3 is CASSYSRFSRLAGETYEQYF. As DNA, the CDR3 is TGTGCCAGCAGTTACTCGAGGTTCTCGCGACTAGCGGGGGAAACCTACGAGCAGTACTTC.

This sequence joins TRBV2 and TRBJ2-5; either TRBD1 or TRBD2 may supply D (5 bases each). Looked up from germline, CDR1 is SNHLY and CDR2 is FYNNEI. The V end was cut by 4 bases, the J end by 0 bases, with 6 bases between. The CDR3 contains 13 residues. The CDR3 DNA sequence: TGTGCCAGCAGTGGGGGACACCAAGAGACCCAGTACTTC. The encoded protein is CASSGGHQETQYF.

A few counts support this clone. The V call is TRBV18, the J call TRBJ2-7; D possibly uses TRBD1 or TRBD2 (5 bases each). V lost 0 bases and J 2 bases, leaving 14 bases between the germline ends. Germline CDR1 is KGHSH and CDR2 is LQKENI. CDR3 length equals 16 residues. The CDR3 coding sequence is TGTGCCAGCTCACCACCGTTGGGGACGGAACCCTACGAGCAGTACTTC. This encodes CASSPPLGTEPYEQYF. The variable domain in full, completed from reference TRBV18 and TRBJ2-7, reads NAGVMQNPRHLVRRRGQEARLRCSPMKGHSHVYWYRQLPEEGLKFMVYLQKENIIDESGMPKERFSAEFPKEGPSILRIQQVVRGDSAAYFCASSPPLGTEPYEQYFGPGTRLTVT.